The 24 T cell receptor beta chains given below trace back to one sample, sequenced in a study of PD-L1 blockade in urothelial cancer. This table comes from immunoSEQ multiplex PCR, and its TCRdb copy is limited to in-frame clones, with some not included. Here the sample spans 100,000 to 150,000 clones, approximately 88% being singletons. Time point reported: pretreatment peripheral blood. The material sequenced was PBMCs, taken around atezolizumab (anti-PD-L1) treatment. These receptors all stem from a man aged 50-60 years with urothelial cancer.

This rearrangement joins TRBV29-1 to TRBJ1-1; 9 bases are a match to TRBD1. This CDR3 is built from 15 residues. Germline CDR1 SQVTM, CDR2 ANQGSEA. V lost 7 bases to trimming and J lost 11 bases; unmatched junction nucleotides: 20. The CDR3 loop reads CSADPIGTGRIRAFF. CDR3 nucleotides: TGCAGCGCTGACCCCATCGGGACAGGGCGAATAAGGGCTTTCTTT.

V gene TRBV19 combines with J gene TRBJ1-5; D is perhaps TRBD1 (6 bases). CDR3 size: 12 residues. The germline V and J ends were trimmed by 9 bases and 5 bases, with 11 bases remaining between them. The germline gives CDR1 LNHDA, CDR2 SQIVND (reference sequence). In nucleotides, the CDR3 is TGTGCCAGCCACCACAGGGATCAGCCCCAGCATTTT. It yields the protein CASHHRDQPQHF.

The CDR3 protein is CATTGLPGGYTF. CDR3 nucleotide sequence: TGTGCCACCACTGGACTTCCGGGGGGCTACACCTTC. The gene calls are TRBV15 and TRBJ1-2; D gene unclear. Trimming removed 7 bases at V and 8 bases at J, with 14 bases between. This CDR3 has 12 amino acids. The germline V gene has CDR1 LNHNV and CDR2 YYDKDF (reference sequence).

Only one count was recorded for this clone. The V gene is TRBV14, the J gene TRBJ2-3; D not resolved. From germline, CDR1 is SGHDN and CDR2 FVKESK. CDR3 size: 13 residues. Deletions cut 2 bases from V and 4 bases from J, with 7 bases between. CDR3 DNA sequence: TGTGCCAGCAGCCAATTCGTTTCAGATACGCAGTATTTT. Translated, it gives CASSQFVSDTQYF.

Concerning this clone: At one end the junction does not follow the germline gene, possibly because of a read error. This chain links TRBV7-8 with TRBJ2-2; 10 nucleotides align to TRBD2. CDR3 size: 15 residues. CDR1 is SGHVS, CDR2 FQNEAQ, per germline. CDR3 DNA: TGTGCCAGCAGCATAGCGGGAGGAAACACCGGGGAGCTGTTTTTT. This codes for CASSIAGGNTGELFF.

The CDR3 sequence is CASSLRQGALNTEAFF. The CDR3 bases are TGTGCCAGTAGTCTAAGACAGGGGGCTCTGAACACTGAAGCTTTCTTT. This chain connects TRBV19 to TRBJ1-1; 10 bases fit TRBD1. CDR1 and CDR2 (germline): LNHDA, SQIVND (reference sequence). The CDR3 is 16 residues long. The trim removed 5 bases at V and 0 bases at J, leaving 6 bases unmatched.

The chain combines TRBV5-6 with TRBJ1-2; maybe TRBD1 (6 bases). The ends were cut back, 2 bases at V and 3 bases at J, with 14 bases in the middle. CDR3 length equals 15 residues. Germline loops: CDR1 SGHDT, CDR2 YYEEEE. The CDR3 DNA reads TGTGCCAGCAGCTTTCCCACCCGACAGGACTATGGCTACACCTTC. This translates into CASSFPTRQDYGYTF.

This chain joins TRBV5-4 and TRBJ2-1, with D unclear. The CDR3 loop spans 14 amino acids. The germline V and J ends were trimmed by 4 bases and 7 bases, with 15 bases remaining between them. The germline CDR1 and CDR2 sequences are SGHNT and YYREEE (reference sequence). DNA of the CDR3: TGTGCCAGCAGCGGTGCTGGGCTCCGGAATGAGCAGTTCTTC. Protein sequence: CASSGAGLRNEQFF.

CDR3 DNA: TGTGCCAGCAGCCCGGGGGGGTCTTTGGGCTATGGCTACACCTTC. Translated: CASSPGGSLGYGYTF. The V call is TRBV7-9, the J call TRBJ1-2; D is perhaps TRBD1 (5 bases). Trimming stripped 5 bases from V and 4 bases from J, with 17 bases between. Germline V gene lookup returns CDR1 SEHNR and CDR2 FQNEAQ (reference sequence). The CDR3 covers 15 residues.

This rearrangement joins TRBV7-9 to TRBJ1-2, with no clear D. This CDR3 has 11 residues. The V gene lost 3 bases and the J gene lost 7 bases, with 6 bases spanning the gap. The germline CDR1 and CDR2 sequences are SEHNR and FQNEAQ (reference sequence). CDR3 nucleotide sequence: TGTGCCAGCAGCTTCGACTCTGGCTACACCTTC. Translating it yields CASSFDSGYTF. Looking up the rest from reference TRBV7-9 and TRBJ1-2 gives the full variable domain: DTGVSQNPRHKITKRGQNVTFRCDPISEHNRLYWYRQTLGQGPEFLTYFQNEAQLEKSRLLSDRFSAERPKGSFSTLEIQRTEQGDSAMYLCASSFDSGYTFGSGTRLTVV.

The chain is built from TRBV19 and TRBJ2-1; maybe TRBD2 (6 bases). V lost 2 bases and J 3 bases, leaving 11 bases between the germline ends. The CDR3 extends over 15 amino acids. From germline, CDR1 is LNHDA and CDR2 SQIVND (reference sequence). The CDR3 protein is CASSIRGGIYNEQFF. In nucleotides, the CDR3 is TGTGCCAGTAGTATACGGGGAGGAATCTACAATGAGCAGTTCTTC.

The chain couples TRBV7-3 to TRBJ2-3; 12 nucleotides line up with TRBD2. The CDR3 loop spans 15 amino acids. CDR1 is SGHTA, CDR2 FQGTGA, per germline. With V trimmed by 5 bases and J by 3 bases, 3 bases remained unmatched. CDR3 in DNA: TGTGCCAGCAGCGATGGGACTAGCGGGACAGATACGCAGTATTTT. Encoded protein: CASSDGTSGTDTQYF.

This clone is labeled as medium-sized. Here the CDR3 reads CASSHTGTSGHTYEQYF. The CDR3 nucleotides read TGTGCCAGCAGCCACACGGGGACTAGCGGTCATACCTACGAGCAGTACTTC. The rearrangement uses TRBV7-9 and TRBJ2-7; TRBD2 matches 11 bases. The length of the CDR3 is 17 residues. V dropped 5 bases and J dropped 2; count of bases not matched to a gene: 11. The V gene's germline CDR1 is SEHNR and CDR2 FQNEAQ (reference sequence).

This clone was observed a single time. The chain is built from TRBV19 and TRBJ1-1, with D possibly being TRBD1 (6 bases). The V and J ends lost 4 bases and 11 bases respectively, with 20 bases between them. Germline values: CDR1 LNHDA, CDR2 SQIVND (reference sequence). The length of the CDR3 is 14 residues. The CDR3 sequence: CASSTRRQALGAFF. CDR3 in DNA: TGTGCCAGTAGTACGCGTCGACAGGCATTGGGGGCTTTCTTT. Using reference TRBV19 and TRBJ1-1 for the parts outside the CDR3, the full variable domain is DGGITQSPKYLFRKEGQNVTLSCEQNLNHDAMYWYRQDPGQGLRLIYYSQIVNDFQKGDIAEGYSVSREKKESFPLTVTSAQKNPTAFYLCASSTRRQALGAFFGQGTRLTVV.

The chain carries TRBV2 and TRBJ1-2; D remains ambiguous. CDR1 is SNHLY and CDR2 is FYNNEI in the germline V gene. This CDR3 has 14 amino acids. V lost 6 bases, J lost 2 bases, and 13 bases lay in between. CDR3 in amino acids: CASRDGRVNYGYTF. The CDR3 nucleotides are TGTGCCAGCAGAGATGGTCGGGTGAACTATGGCTACACCTTC.

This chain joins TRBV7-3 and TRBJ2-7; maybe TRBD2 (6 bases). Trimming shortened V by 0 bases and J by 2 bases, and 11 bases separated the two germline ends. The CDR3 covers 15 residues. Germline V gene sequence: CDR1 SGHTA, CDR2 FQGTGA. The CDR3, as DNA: TGTGCCAGCAGCTTAACCGTGGGACTGACCTACGAGCAGTACTTC. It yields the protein CASSLTVGLTYEQYF.

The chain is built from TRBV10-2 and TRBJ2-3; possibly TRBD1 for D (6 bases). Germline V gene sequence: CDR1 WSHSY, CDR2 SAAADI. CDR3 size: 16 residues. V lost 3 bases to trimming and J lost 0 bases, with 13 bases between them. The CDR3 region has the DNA TGCGCCAGCAGTGATTGGCAGGGGCGAAGCACAGATACGCAGTATTTT. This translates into CASSDWQGRSTDTQYF.

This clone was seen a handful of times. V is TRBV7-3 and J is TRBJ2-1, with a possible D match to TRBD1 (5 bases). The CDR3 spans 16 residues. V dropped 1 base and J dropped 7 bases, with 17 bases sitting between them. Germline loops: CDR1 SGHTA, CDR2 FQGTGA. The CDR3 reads CASSLNRPGPGNEQFF. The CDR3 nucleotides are TGTGCCAGCAGCTTAAACCGTCCCGGGCCAGGGAATGAGCAGTTCTTC.

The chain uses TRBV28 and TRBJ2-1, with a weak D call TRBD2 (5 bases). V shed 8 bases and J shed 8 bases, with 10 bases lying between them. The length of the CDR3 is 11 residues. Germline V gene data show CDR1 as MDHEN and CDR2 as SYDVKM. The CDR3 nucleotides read TGTGCCAGCGGACTGCCCTATGAGCAGTTCTTC. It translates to CASGLPYEQFF.

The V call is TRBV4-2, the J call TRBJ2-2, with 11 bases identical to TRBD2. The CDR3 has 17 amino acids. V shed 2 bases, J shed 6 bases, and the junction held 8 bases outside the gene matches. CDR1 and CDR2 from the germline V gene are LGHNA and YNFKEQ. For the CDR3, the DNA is TGTGCCAGCAGCCAACGCACTAGCGGGAGTCAGCCCGGGGAGCTGTTTTTT. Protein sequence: CASSQRTSGSQPGELFF.

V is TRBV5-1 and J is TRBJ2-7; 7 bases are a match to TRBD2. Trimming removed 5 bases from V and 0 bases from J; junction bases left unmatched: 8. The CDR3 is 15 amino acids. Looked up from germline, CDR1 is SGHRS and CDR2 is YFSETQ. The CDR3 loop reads CASRRSGQSSYEQYF. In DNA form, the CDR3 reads TGCGCCAGCAGACGTAGCGGGCAAAGCTCCTACGAGCAGTACTTC.

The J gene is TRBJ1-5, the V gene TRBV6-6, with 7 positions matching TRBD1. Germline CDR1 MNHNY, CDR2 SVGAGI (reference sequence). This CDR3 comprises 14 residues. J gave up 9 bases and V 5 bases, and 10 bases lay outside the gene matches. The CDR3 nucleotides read TGTGCCAGCAGTGACAGACAGGGCCAGTGGCCCCAGCATTTT. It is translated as CASSDRQGQWPQHF.

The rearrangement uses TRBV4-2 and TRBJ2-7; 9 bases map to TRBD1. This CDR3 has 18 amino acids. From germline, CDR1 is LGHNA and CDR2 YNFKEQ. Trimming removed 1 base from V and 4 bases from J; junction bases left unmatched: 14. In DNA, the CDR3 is TGTGCCAGCAGCCAAGTGATATCTGGGACAGGGTGGGCGTACGAGCAGTACTTC. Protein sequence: CASSQVISGTGWAYEQYF.

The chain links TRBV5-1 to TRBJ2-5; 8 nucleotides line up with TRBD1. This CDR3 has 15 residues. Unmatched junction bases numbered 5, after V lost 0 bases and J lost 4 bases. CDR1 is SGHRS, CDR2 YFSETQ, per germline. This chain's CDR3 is CASSLGTGLLETQYF. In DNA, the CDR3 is TGCGCCAGCAGCTTGGGGACAGGGCTTTTAGAGACCCAGTACTTC.